This is a list of T cell receptor beta chains from one sample in a study of OX40 agonist ivuxolimab in advanced cancers. Clones were read by immunoSEQ multiplex PCR, and TCRdb kept only the in-frame ones, dropping some. The data hold 90,000 to 100,000 clones, with around 85% observed a single time. The sequencing here drew on CD4+ or CD8+ T cells sorted from blood, taken in a trial of the OX40 agonist ivuxolimab. These receptors were obtained from an adult with an advanced solid tumor such as melanoma, head and neck, liver or kidney cancer. Each CDR3 is given with its conserved first and last residue. Each record gives: J gene, clone size, V gene, D gene, CDR3 protein, CDR3 DNA. D genes are given only for firm matches. Expanded clones get a size class; other rows say once, few or many, or leave the size out.

j_call: TRBJ2-6; clone_size: NA; v_call: TRBV30; d_call: TRBD1; cdr3_aa: CAWSYWDRGALGANVLTF; cdr3_nt: TGTGCCTGGAGTTATTGGGACAGGGGCGCCCTTGGGGCCAACGTCCTGACTTTC
j_call: TRBJ1-1; clone_size: once; v_call: TRBV6-5; d_call: TRBD1; cdr3_aa: CASSLQTGDITEAFF; cdr3_nt: TGTGCCAGCAGTTTACAGACAGGGGATATCACTGAAGCTTTCTTT
j_call: TRBJ2-5; clone_size: NA; v_call: TRBV7-9; d_call: NA; cdr3_aa: CASSLAVRQETQYF; cdr3_nt: TGTGCCAGCAGCTTGGCGGTTAGACAAGAGACCCAGTACTTC
j_call: TRBJ2-5; clone_size: NA; v_call: TRBV30; d_call: NA; cdr3_aa: CAWSKRFQETQYF; cdr3_nt: TGTGCCTGGAGTAAGCGGTTCCAAGAGACCCAGTACTTC
j_call: TRBJ2-1; clone_size: NA; v_call: TRBV19; d_call: TRBD2; cdr3_aa: CASSPQASGYNEQFF; cdr3_nt: TGTGCCAGTAGCCCCCAGGCTAGCGGTTACAATGAGCAGTTCTTC
j_call: TRBJ2-3; clone_size: once; v_call: TRBV5-4; d_call: NA; cdr3_aa: CASSLRSSGTDTQYF; cdr3_nt: TGTGCCAGCAGCTTGAGGTCTAGCGGCACAGATACGCAGTATTTT
j_call: TRBJ2-3; clone_size: NA; v_call: TRBV13; d_call: NA; cdr3_aa: CASSSSPRTSADTQYF; cdr3_nt: TGTGCCAGCAGCTCCTCGCCCCGTACGAGCGCAGATACGCAGTATTTT
j_call: TRBJ2-7; clone_size: NA; v_call: TRBV28; d_call: NA; cdr3_aa: CASSLSGGQHEQYF; cdr3_nt: TGTGCCAGCAGTTTATCCGGGGGGCAGCACGAGCAGTACTTC
j_call: TRBJ2-5; clone_size: NA; v_call: TRBV19; d_call: TRBD1; cdr3_aa: CASSIRDSPREKETQYF; cdr3_nt: TGTGCCAGTAGTATACGGGACAGCCCAAGAGAGAAAGAGACCCAGTACTTC
j_call: TRBJ1-1; clone_size: NA; v_call: TRBV4-1; d_call: TRBD1; cdr3_aa: CASSQVPGGRAFF; cdr3_nt: TGCGCCAGCAGCCAAGTGCCAGGGGGTAGGGCTTTCTTT
j_call: TRBJ1-2; clone_size: NA; v_call: TRBV5-1; d_call: TRBD1; cdr3_aa: CASSLGDRELEGYTF; cdr3_nt: TGCGCCAGCAGCTTGGGGGACAGGGAATTGGAGGGCTACACCTTC
j_call: TRBJ1-5; clone_size: NA; v_call: TRBV2; d_call: NA; cdr3_aa: CASTPQGQGNQPQHF; cdr3_nt: TGTGCCAGCACCCCACAGGGCCAGGGCAATCAGCCCCAGCATTTT
j_call: TRBJ2-3; clone_size: NA; v_call: TRBV4-1; d_call: NA; cdr3_aa: CASSHLDLFSTDTQYF; cdr3_nt: TGCGCCAGCAGCCATCTCGACTTGTTTAGCACAGATACGCAGTATTTT
j_call: TRBJ2-1; clone_size: NA; v_call: TRBV7-2; d_call: NA; cdr3_aa: CASSPEGSSAYNEQFF; cdr3_nt: TGTGCCAGCAGCCCAGAGGGGTCTAGCGCCTACAATGAGCAGTTCTTC
j_call: TRBJ2-3; clone_size: NA; v_call: TRBV6-5; d_call: NA; cdr3_aa: CASSYGAGTSTDTQYF; cdr3_nt: TGTGCCAGCAGTTACGGGGCGGGAACTAGCACAGATACGCAGTATTTT
j_call: TRBJ2-7; clone_size: NA; v_call: TRBV5-5; d_call: TRBD2; cdr3_aa: CASRPSGNPSYEQYF; cdr3_nt: TGTGCCAGCAGACCTAGCGGCAATCCCTCCTACGAGCAGTACTTC
j_call: TRBJ2-5; clone_size: NA; v_call: TRBV9; d_call: TRBD1; cdr3_aa: CASSVEQGTQTQYF; cdr3_nt: TGTGCCAGCAGCGTAGAACAGGGGACGCAGACCCAGTACTTC
j_call: TRBJ1-2; clone_size: NA; v_call: TRBV5-1; d_call: TRBD1; cdr3_aa: CASSLSGQGGGYTF; cdr3_nt: TGCGCCAGCAGCTTATCCGGACAGGGGGGAGGCTACACCTTC
j_call: TRBJ2-1; clone_size: NA; v_call: TRBV6-5; d_call: NA; cdr3_aa: CASSYRVGNEQFF; cdr3_nt: TGTGCCAGCAGTTACCGAGTTGGGAATGAGCAGTTCTTC
j_call: TRBJ2-2; clone_size: NA; v_call: TRBV7-2; d_call: NA; cdr3_aa: CASSSRTNTGELFF; cdr3_nt: TGTGCCAGCAGCTCACGCACTAACACCGGGGAGCTGTTTTTT
j_call: TRBJ1-2; clone_size: NA; v_call: TRBV18; d_call: NA; cdr3_aa: CASSPDTTNYGYTF; cdr3_nt: TGTGCCAGCTCACCGGACACGACCAACTATGGCTACACCTTC
j_call: TRBJ2-3; clone_size: NA; v_call: TRBV6-1; d_call: NA; cdr3_aa: CASSDLASFSTDTQYF; cdr3_nt: TGTGCCAGCAGTGATTTAGCCAGCTTTAGCACAGATACGCAGTATTTT
j_call: TRBJ2-7; clone_size: NA; v_call: TRBV6-1; d_call: NA; cdr3_aa: CASSEDSSYEQYF; cdr3_nt: TGTGCCAGCAGTGAAGACAGTTCCTACGAGCAGTACTTC
j_call: TRBJ1-3; clone_size: NA; v_call: TRBV6-6; d_call: NA; cdr3_aa: CASSYLSTRNTIYF; cdr3_nt: TGTGCCAGCAGTTATCTTAGCACCCGTAACACCATATATTTT
j_call: TRBJ1-5; clone_size: NA; v_call: TRBV5-3; d_call: NA; cdr3_aa: CARSFGGRTGSNQPQHF; cdr3_nt: TGTGCCAGAAGCTTTGGAGGGAGGACGGGCAGCAATCAGCCCCAGCATTTT
j_call: TRBJ2-1; clone_size: NA; v_call: TRBV11-1; d_call: TRBD2; cdr3_aa: CASSFLGGRTSNEQFF; cdr3_nt: TGTGCCAGCAGCTTTCTGGGCGGGAGGACTAGCAATGAGCAGTTCTTC
j_call: TRBJ2-6; clone_size: NA; v_call: TRBV5-1; d_call: NA; cdr3_aa: CASRTLSSGANVLTF; cdr3_nt: TGCGCCAGCAGGACTCTGAGCTCTGGGGCCAACGTCCTGACTTTC
j_call: TRBJ1-1; clone_size: NA; v_call: TRBV7-3; d_call: NA; cdr3_aa: CASSEQGENTEAFF; cdr3_nt: TGTGCCAGCAGCGAACAGGGTGAGAACACTGAAGCTTTCTTT
j_call: TRBJ1-5; clone_size: NA; v_call: TRBV7-2; d_call: NA; cdr3_aa: CASSLGTGNQPQHF; cdr3_nt: TGTGCCAGCAGCTTAGGGACGGGGAATCAGCCCCAGCATTTT
j_call: TRBJ2-2; clone_size: NA; v_call: TRBV6-6; d_call: NA; cdr3_aa: CASSYAPRTTGELFF; cdr3_nt: TGTGCCAGCAGTTACGCCCCGCGAACCACCGGGGAGCTGTTTTTT
j_call: TRBJ2-1; clone_size: NA; v_call: TRBV6-5; d_call: NA; cdr3_aa: CASSHRIRDQQFF; cdr3_nt: TGTGCCAGCAGTCACCGGATCAGGGACCAGCAGTTCTTC
j_call: TRBJ2-7; clone_size: NA; v_call: TRBV30; d_call: TRBD2; cdr3_aa: CAWDPSGRGEQYF; cdr3_nt: TGTGCCTGGGATCCTAGCGGGAGAGGCGAGCAGTACTTC
j_call: TRBJ2-2; clone_size: NA; v_call: TRBV7-2; d_call: NA; cdr3_aa: CASSPLTRSNTGELFF; cdr3_nt: TGTGCCAGCAGCCCCCTGACCCGCTCGAACACCGGGGAGCTGTTTTTT
j_call: TRBJ2-1; clone_size: few; v_call: TRBV7-9; d_call: TRBD2; cdr3_aa: CASSLDDIAGEIGHEQFF; cdr3_nt: TGTGCCAGCAGCTTAGACGACATAGCGGGAGAGATCGGGCATGAGCAGTTCTTC
j_call: TRBJ2-7; clone_size: NA; v_call: TRBV9; d_call: NA; cdr3_aa: CASSAVASEQYF; cdr3_nt: TGTGCCAGCAGCGCCGTCGCTAGCGAGCAGTACTTC
j_call: TRBJ2-2; clone_size: NA; v_call: TRBV19; d_call: TRBD2; cdr3_aa: CASSMGLVVTGELFF; cdr3_nt: TGTGCCAGTAGTATGGGACTAGTTGTGACCGGGGAGCTGTTTTTT
j_call: TRBJ1-2; clone_size: NA; v_call: TRBV28; d_call: TRBD1; cdr3_aa: CASSLPGQGNYGYTF; cdr3_nt: TGTGCCAGCAGTCTTCCCGGACAGGGGAACTATGGCTACACCTTC
j_call: TRBJ2-3; clone_size: NA; v_call: TRBV9; d_call: NA; cdr3_aa: CASSVGVGPSTDTQYF; cdr3_nt: TGTGCCAGCAGCGTAGGGGTAGGGCCAAGCACAGATACGCAGTATTTT
j_call: TRBJ2-3; clone_size: NA; v_call: TRBV9; d_call: NA; cdr3_aa: CASSPPGSTAPQYF; cdr3_nt: TGTGCCAGCAGCCCCCCGGGCTCTACCGCCCCGCAGTATTTT
j_call: TRBJ1-2; clone_size: NA; v_call: TRBV28; d_call: NA; cdr3_aa: CASSLLSGENYGYTF; cdr3_nt: TGTGCCAGCAGTTTATTGTCCGGGGAAAACTATGGCTACACCTTC
j_call: TRBJ2-3; clone_size: NA; v_call: TRBV2; d_call: NA; cdr3_aa: CASTTTDTQYF; cdr3_nt: TGTGCCAGCACTACAACAGATACGCAGTATTTT